Each of the 26 T cell receptor beta chains below was sequenced from the same sample in a study of tumor and adjacent non-tumor tissue in lung cancer. The library came from three nested PCR rounds adapted from ARM-PCR protocols. TCRdb reanalysed the multiplex PCR reads using MiXCR and keeps one entry per CDR3 protein. The table lists 70,000 to 90,000 distinct CDR3 sequences, roughly 80% of them singletons. RNA was extracted from bulk tissue without any cell sorting. Distant lung tissue was collected more than 3 cm away from the tumor edge. Sequencing was carried out using distant non-tumor lung tissue. Receptors originate from a man aged 55 to 70 with non-small cell lung cancer.

The genes are TRBV29-1 and TRBJ2-2; perhaps D is TRBD1 or TRBD2 (5 bases each). This CDR3 is built from 11 residues. The V gene's germline CDR1 is SQVTM and CDR2 ANQGSEA. CDR3 region: CGALGPGELFF. CDR3 DNA: TGCGGCGCTCTGGGACCCGGGGAGCTGTTTTTT.

As concerns this clonotype: At one boundary the junction diverges from the germline segment, which might be a read error. The gene calls are TRBV11-2 and TRBJ2-5; D is ambiguous. The CDR3 length is 14 residues. In germline, CDR1 is SGHAT, CDR2 FQNNGV. CDR3 residues: CASSSGEVQRTQYF. The DNA of the CDR3 is TGCGCCAGCAGCTCTGGAGAGGTCCAAAGGACCCAGTACTTC.

On this clonotype itself: Relative to the germline gene, one junction end is altered; a read error may explain this. The chain couples TRBV20-1 to TRBJ2-4, with D perhaps TRBD1 (5 bases). Germline V gene data show CDR1 as DFQATT and CDR2 as SNEGSKA (reference sequence). There are 19 residues in the CDR3. CDR3 sequence (DNA): TGCAGTGCTAGAGCCGTCGATCGAGTCCTACAGGTGGCCAAAAACATTCAGTATTTC. Amino acids: CSARAVDRVLQVAKNIQYF.

As for this clonotype: A read error may account for a junction end that differs from germline. The chain links TRBV5-8 to TRBJ1-6; TRBD1 matches 8 bases. Germline loops: CDR1 SGHTS, CDR2 YDEGEE. This CDR3 spans 15 amino acids. The CDR3 is CACSWKTGVNSPLHF. The CDR3 coding sequence is TGTGCCTGCAGCTGGAAGACAGGGGTGAATTCACCCCTCCACTTT.

On this clonotype itself: A read error is likely, as this CDR3 ends without the conserved phenylalanine or tryptophan. The chain recombines TRBV11-2 with TRBJ1-1; D is perhaps TRBD1 (6 bases). Germline-derived CDR1 and CDR2 are SGHAT and FQNNGV. CDR3 size: 14 residues. The CDR3 coding sequence is TGTGCTAGCCTACAGGGACACCAGAACACTGAAGCTTTCTGT. This sequence encodes CASLQGHQNTEAFC.

Note on this clonotype: The missing conserved phenylalanine or tryptophan at the end of this CDR3 makes a read error likely. This chain connects TRBV11-2 to TRBJ1-3; perhaps TRBD1 as D (5 bases). Germline CDR1 and CDR2: SGHAT and FQNNGV. V dropped 2 bases and J dropped 10 bases, with 21 bases sitting between them. The CDR3 length is 16 residues. CDR3 sequence reads: CASSLRHAGTESTIYL. CDR3 DNA: TGTGCCAGCAGCTTACGCCATGCAGGGACGGAGAGTACCATATATCTT.

J is TRBJ1-1 and V is TRBV11-2; possible D gene TRBD1, 5 bases. Germline V gene data show CDR1 as SGHAT and CDR2 as FQNNGV. This CDR3 is built from 13 residues. V was cut by 2 bases and J by 6 bases, with 10 bases left in between. The CDR3 sequence: CASSLSGDPEAFF. The CDR3 bases are TGTGCCAGCAGCTTAAGTGGGGACCCTGAAGCTTTCTTT.

Only one count was recorded for this clonotype. The chain carries TRBV20-1 and TRBJ1-6; D is unresolved. Germline V lookup: CDR1 DFQATT, CDR2 SNEGSKA (reference sequence). The CDR3 extends over 13 amino acids. Trimming took 3 bases from V and 17 from J, leaving 20 bases between them. CDR3 coding DNA: TGCAGTGCTAGTTCGCGCAGGAATTCATCCTTCCACTTT. This gives the protein CSASSRRNSSFHF.

This clonotype was counted at least ten times. V is TRBV20-1 and J is TRBJ2-3; 7 positions match TRBD2. After removal of 3 bases from V and 0 bases from J, the junction contained 6 bases not matched to a gene. The CDR3 is 15 amino acids. From germline, CDR1 is DFQATT and CDR2 SNEGSKA (reference sequence). The CDR3 protein is CSASKTSSSTDTQYF. CDR3 in DNA: TGCAGTGCTAGTAAGACTAGCAGTAGCACAGATACGCAGTATTTT.

The chain has TRBV6-6 and TRBJ2-1, with TRBD2 identical over 8 bases. Germline CDR1 reads MNHNY; CDR2 reads SVGAGI (reference sequence). CDR3 length: 15 amino acids. CDR3 sequence (DNA): TGTGCTGGCAGTTGGGACGGGGGGGCCTACAATGAGCAGTTCTTC. Translated, it gives CAGSWDGGAYNEQFF.

Turning to this clonotype: A clone one base away is much larger, so this may be a read error. This chain joins TRBV12-5 and TRBJ1-6; 7 bases fit TRBD1. There are 14 residues in the CDR3. V trimming: 5 bases; J trimming: 9 bases; junction bases outside the gene matches: 7. In germline, CDR1 is LGHNT, CDR2 FRNRAP. CDR3 sequence (DNA): TGTGCTAGTGGTCCTAACAGGGGCAGTTCACCCCTCCACTTT. Its protein is CASGPNRGSSPLHF.

Notes on this clonotype: Its ends do not fully match the called genes, so a read error is possible. The chain combines TRBV4-2 with TRBJ1-2; D is ambiguous. There are 14 residues in the CDR3. CDR1 is LGHNA and CDR2 is YNFKEQ in the germline V gene. CDR3: CASGHEQPTGGYTF. Here the CDR3 DNA reads TGTGCCAGCGGCCATGAGCAACCGACGGGTGGCTACACCTTC.

With regard to this clonotype: A much larger clonotype is one base distant, so this may be a read error. The chain links TRBV12-3 or TRBV12-4 to TRBJ1-1; tentatively, D is TRBD1 (6 bases). Trimming took off 8 bases at V and 1 base at J, with 11 bases between the two ends. The CDR3 runs to 13 residues. CDR3 region: CASCRGGNTEAFF. In DNA, the CDR3 is TGTGCCAGCTGCAGAGGGGGGAACACTGAAGCTTTCTTT.

As for this clonotype: This sequence may be a read error, since a much larger clone differs from it by one base. The V gene is TRBV12-3 or TRBV12-4, the J gene TRBJ1-2; unclear D gene. The CDR3 covers 15 residues. Trimming shortened V by 6 bases and J by 1 base, and 15 bases separated the two germline ends. The CDR3 DNA reads as TGTGCCAGCAGCCTGCGGGAGGTTGGTAACTATGGCTACACCTTC. Encoded protein: CASSLREVGNYGYTF.

This chain links TRBV20-1 with TRBJ2-3; D is unclear. V gave up 3 bases and J gave up 5 bases, with 18 bases separating them. This CDR3 region has 15 residues. Germline values: CDR1 DFQATT, CDR2 SNEGSKA (reference sequence). The CDR3 here is CSASAEKKGLDTQYF. CDR3 sequence (DNA): TGCAGTGCTAGTGCGGAAAAAAAGGGTCTAGATACGCAGTATTTT.

This clonotype was counted many times. This chain links TRBV20-1 with TRBJ2-7, with 12 nucleotides matching TRBD2. The germline CDR1 and CDR2 sequences are DFQATT and SNEGSKA (reference sequence). V lost 3 bases to trimming and J lost 3 bases; unmatched junction nucleotides: 9. CDR3 size: 16 residues. CDR3 sequence reads: CSASERLAGENYEQYF. CDR3 DNA: TGCAGTGCTAGTGAGAGACTAGCGGGAGAGAACTACGAGCAGTACTTC.

As concerns this clonotype: No conserved phenylalanine or tryptophan ends this CDR3, so it is likely a read error. V and J are TRBV10-1 and TRBJ1-1, with 7 bases fitting TRBD1. V shed 3 bases and J 6 bases; nucleotides not matched to a gene: 7. CDR1 and CDR2 from the germline V gene are WNHNN and SYGVQD (reference sequence). The CDR3 spans 14 residues. The CDR3 bases are TGCGCCAGCAGTGAACAGGGGACGGCCGCTGAAGCTTTCTCT. Its translation: CASSEQGTAAEAFS.

Concerning this clonotype: A much larger clone sits a single nucleotide away, making a read error possible. The chain carries TRBV20-1 and TRBJ2-7, with TRBD2 identical over 7 bases. Per germline, CDR1 DFQATT and CDR2 SNEGSKA (reference sequence). The CDR3 totals 14 residues. CDR3 region: CSARHASGAYKQYF. The CDR3 DNA reads as TGCAGTGCTAGACACGCCAGCGGGGCCTACAAGCAGTACTTC.

A note on this clonotype: A much more abundant neighbour one base away suggests this may be a read error. The chain recombines TRBV4-1 with TRBJ2-7; perhaps TRBD2 as D (7 bases). Per the germline V gene, CDR1 is MGHRA and CDR2 is YSYEKL. This CDR3 is built from 18 residues. The CDR3 DNA reads TGCGCCAACAGCCAAGGGGGATTGGTGGGGGGGCCTTTATACGAGCAGTACTTC. It codes for CANSQGGLVGGPLYEQYF.

Points on this clonotype: Mismatch with germline at one junction end may stem from a read error. The V and J genes are TRBV12-3 or TRBV12-4 and TRBJ1-1, with TRBD1 matching 10 bases. There are 17 residues in the CDR3. The CDR3 sequence: CTSSISTTGGMNSEAFF. In nucleotides, the CDR3 is TGTACCAGCAGCATATCTACGACAGGGGGCATGAACTCTGAAGCTTTCTTT.

The rearrangement links TRBV6-5 to TRBJ1-5; 8 bases line up with TRBD1. The DNA end is a closer match to TRBJ2-3, so the J assignment may be wrong. This CDR3 spans 15 amino acids. From germline, CDR1 is MNHEY and CDR2 SVGAGI. The CDR3 bases are TGTGCCTACAGTTACAGTGGACAGGGTAGTCAGCCCCAGTATTTT. Its translation: CAYSYSGQGSQPQYF.

With regard to this clonotype: An end of the junction does not agree with germline; a read error may underlie this. The V and J genes are TRBV11-3 and TRBJ2-3; tentative D call: TRBD1 (6 bases). CDR3 size: 15 residues. CDR1 and CDR2 from the germline V gene are SGHNT and YENEEA. In DNA, the CDR3 is TGTGCCAGCAGTTTCGTGAGGGGGACGAGGGATACGCTGTATTTT. Translating it yields CASSFVRGTRDTLYF. The full variable domain, in which reference TRBV11-3 and TRBJ2-3 provide the parts outside the CDR3, is EAGVVQSPRYKIIEKKQPVAFWCNPISGHNTLYWYLQNLGQGPELLIRYENEEAVDDSQLPKDRFSAERLKGVDSTLKIQPAELGDSAVYLCASSFVRGTRDTLYFGPGTRLTVL.

Worth noting for this clonotype: The CDR3 does not close with the conserved phenylalanine or tryptophan, likely indicating a read error. The chain recombines TRBV6-2 or TRBV6-3 with TRBJ2-7; 9 positions agree with TRBD1. The CDR3 has 16 residues. V was clipped by 7 bases and J by 2 bases; unmatched bases: 12. Germline V gene sequence: CDR1 MNHEY, CDR2 SVGEGT. DNA for the CDR3: TGTGCCAGCACCTCAGTGGGGACAGGGCGACCCTACGAGCAGTACCTC. Translation gives CASTSVGTGRPYEQYL.

This clonotype came up once. The chain is built from TRBV12-3 or TRBV12-4 and TRBJ2-1; D possibly corresponds to TRBD1 (6 bases). Trimming shortened V by 3 bases and J by 9 bases, and 24 bases separated the two germline ends. There are 17 residues in the CDR3. The CDR3 DNA reads TGTGCCAGCAGTTTTCTGCAGGGGCCTATAGGTGGCAGTGAGCAGTTCTTC. The encoded protein is CASSFLQGPIGGSEQFF.

This chain connects TRBV5-1 to TRBJ2-5; D is ambiguous. Trimming removed 4 bases from V and 10 bases from J, with 17 bases in between. Germline CDR1 is SGHRS and CDR2 is YFSETQ. The CDR3 length is 13 residues. In nucleotides, the CDR3 is TGCGCCAGCAGCATGAGACAACCGGCAGGCCAGTACTTC. It is translated as CASSMRQPAGQYF.

This clonotype occurred once. The germline gene is not matched at one end of the junction; a read error may be the cause. V is TRBV12-3 or TRBV12-4 and J is TRBJ1-1, with 7 bases fitting TRBD1. This CDR3 contains 14 residues. Written as DNA, the CDR3 is TGTACCAGCACTACAGGGGAGGGCCGGACTGAAGCTTTCTTT. Protein: CTSTTGEGRTEAFF.